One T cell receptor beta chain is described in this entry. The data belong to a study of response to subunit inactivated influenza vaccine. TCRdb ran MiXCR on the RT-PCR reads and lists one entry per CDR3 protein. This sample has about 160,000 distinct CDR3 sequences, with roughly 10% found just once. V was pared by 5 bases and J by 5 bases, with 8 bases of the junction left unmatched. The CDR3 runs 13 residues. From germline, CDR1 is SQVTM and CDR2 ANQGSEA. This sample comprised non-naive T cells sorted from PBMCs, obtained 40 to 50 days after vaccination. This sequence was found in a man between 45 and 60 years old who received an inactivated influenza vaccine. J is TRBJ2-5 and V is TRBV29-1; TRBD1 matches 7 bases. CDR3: CSVKQTGIETQYF. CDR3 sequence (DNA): TGCAGCGTTAAACAGACAGGGATCGAGACCCAGTACTTC. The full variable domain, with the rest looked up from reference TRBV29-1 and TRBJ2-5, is SAVISQKPSRDICQRGTSLTIQCQVDSQVTMMFWYRQQPGQSLTLIATANQGSEATYESGFVIDKFPISRPNLTFSTLTVSNMSPEDSSIYLCSVKQTGIETQYFGPGTRLLVL.